The entry below describes one T cell receptor beta chain. Enrollees, about 18 to 89 years old, lived in about two dozen US areas. Grouping used clinical history reported by participants in a survey and questionnaire. The data were taken from a study of blood T cell repertoires in COVID-19. In the study overall: T cells, B-cell-depleted T cells, or PBMCs provided the cDNA or gDNA that served as material.

V shed 4 bases and J 4 bases; nucleotides not matched to a gene: 7. The CDR3 loop spans 15 amino acids. The germline gives CDR1 LNHDA, CDR2 SQIVND (reference sequence). Per the original data handling: Cell counts per sample came from amplifying reference gene primers. Produced via immunoSEQ multiplex PCR; TCRdb's table is partial and in-frame only. V, J and clone size derive from that table, while D and trimming were established from the DNA sequence. The sample has a few hundred thousand clones, more than 75% seen once. Sequencing was done on a sample of PBMCs or T cells enriched from blood (not recorded which). The chain combines TRBV19 with TRBJ2-7; 10 bases line up with TRBD2. The TCR was taken from a woman between 40 and 55 years old with acute COVID-19. The CDR3 DNA reads TGTGCCAGTAGTACCACCGGGACTAGCGTTTACGAGCAGTACTTC. Its protein product is CASSTTGTSVYEQYF.